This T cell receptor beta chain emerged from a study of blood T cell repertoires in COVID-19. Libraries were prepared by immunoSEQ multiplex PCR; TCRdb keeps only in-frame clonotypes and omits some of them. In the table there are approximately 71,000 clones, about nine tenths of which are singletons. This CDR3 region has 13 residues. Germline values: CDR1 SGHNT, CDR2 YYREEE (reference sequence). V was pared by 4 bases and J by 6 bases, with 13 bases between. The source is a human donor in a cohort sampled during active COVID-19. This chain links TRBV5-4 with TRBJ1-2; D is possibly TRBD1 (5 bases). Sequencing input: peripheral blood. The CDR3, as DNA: TGTGCCAGCAGCCTGGACGGGACTGATGGCTACACCTTC. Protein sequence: CASSLDGTDGYTF.